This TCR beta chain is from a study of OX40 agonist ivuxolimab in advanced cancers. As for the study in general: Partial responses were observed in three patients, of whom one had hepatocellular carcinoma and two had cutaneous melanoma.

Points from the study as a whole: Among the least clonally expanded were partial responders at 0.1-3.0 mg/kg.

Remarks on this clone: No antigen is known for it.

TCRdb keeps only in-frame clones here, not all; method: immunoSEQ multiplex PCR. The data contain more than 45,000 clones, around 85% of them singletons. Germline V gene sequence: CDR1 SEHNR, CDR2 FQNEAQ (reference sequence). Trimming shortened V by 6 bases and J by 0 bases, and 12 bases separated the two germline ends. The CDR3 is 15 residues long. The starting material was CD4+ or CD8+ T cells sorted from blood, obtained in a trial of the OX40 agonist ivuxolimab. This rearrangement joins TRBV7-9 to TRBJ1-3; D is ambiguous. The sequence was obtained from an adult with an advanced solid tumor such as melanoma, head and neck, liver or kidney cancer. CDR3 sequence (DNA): TGTGCCAGCAGTCCCCCAGGCGTCTCTGGAAACACCATATATTTT. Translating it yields CASSPPGVSGNTIYF.